This TCR beta chain was captured by sequencing in a study of blood T cell repertoires in COVID-19. Only in-frame clones appear in the TCRdb table, and some are missing; sequencing was by immunoSEQ multiplex PCR. Of some 150,000 clones listed, around 80% were seen once; the top ten hold approximately 5%. V lost 7 bases to trimming and J lost 1 base, with 10 bases between them. This CDR3 is built from 13 residues. Input material: peripheral blood. The V call is TRBV12-3 or TRBV12-4, the J call TRBJ1-1, with D perhaps TRBD1 (5 bases). This receptor was obtained from a woman in her 50s with acute or convalescent COVID-19. The CDR3 DNA reads TGTGCCAGCAATAACCAGGGGAACACTGAAGCTTTCTTT. Translated: CASNNQGNTEAFF.